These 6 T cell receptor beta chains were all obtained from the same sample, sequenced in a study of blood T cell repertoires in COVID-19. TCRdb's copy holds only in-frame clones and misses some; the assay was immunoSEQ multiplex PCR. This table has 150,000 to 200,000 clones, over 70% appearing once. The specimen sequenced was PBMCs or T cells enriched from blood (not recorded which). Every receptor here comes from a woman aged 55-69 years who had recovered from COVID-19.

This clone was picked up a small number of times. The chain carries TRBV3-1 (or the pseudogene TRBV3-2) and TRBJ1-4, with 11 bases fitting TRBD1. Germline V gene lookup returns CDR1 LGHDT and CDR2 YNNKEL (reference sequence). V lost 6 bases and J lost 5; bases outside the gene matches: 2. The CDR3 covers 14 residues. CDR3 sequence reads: CASRGQGGNEKLFF. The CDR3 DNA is TGTGCCAGCAGGGGACAGGGGGGGAATGAAAAACTGTTTTTT.

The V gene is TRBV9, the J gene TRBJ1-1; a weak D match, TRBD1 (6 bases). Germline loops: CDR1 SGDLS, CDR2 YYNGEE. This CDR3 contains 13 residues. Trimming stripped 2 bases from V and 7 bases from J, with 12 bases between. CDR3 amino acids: CASSVLQGVEAFF. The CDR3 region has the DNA TGTGCCAGCAGCGTGCTACAGGGAGTTGAAGCTTTCTTT.

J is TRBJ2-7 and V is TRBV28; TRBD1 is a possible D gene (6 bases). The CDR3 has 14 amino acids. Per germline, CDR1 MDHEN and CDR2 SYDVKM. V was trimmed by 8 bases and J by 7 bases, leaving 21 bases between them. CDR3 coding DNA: TGTGCCAGCCTCACCGGGACAAGGGGATGGGAGCAGTACTTC. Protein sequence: CASLTGTRGWEQYF.

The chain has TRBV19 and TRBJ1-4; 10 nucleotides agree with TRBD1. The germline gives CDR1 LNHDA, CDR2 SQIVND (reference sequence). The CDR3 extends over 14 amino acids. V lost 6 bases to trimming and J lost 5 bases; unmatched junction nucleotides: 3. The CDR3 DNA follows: TGTGCCAGTAGATGGACAGGGGGAAATGAAAAACTGTTTTTT. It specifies CASRWTGGNEKLFF.

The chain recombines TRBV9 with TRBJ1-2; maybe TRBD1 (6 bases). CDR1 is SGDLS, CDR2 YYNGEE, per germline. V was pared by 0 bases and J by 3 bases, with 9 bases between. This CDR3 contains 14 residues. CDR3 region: CASSVGRGYYGYTF. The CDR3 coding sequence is TGTGCCAGCAGCGTAGGCAGGGGCTACTATGGCTACACCTTC.

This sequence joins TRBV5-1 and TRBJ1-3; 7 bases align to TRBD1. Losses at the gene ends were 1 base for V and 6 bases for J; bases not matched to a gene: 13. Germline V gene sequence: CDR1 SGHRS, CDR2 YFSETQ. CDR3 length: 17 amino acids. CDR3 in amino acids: CASSLTYSRQGSNTIYF. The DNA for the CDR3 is TGCGCCAGCAGCTTGACTTATTCGAGACAGGGTTCAAACACCATATATTTT.